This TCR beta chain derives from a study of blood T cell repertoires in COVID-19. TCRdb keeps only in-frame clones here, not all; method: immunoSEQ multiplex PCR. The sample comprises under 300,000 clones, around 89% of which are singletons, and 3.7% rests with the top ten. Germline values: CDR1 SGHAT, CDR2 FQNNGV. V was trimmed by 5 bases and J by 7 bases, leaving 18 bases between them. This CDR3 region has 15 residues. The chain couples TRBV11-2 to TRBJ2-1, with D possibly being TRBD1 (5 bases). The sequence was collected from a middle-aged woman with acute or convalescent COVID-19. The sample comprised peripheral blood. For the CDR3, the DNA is TGTGCCAGCAGCCCGACAGTAGGTGGAACAAATGAGCAGTTCTTC. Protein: CASSPTVGGTNEQFF.